This T cell receptor beta chain was recorded in a study of blood T cells in healthy people across ages. Whole-study context: Template-switching capture recovered about one barcoded beta molecule per two T cells. The study, taken as a whole, reports: PBMCs went unsorted, and a conclusive naive versus antigen-experienced comparison was therefore prevented.

The CDR3 runs 14 residues. The V gene's germline CDR1 is SEHNR and CDR2 FQNEAQ (reference sequence). It was with a sample-barcoded 5' primer and a J-beta primer mix that a second PCR of about 6 to 12 cycles was run. TCRdb re-derived calls from the 5' RACE reads in MiXCR, one entry per CDR3 protein. The sample contains 1.5 million or so distinct CDR3 sequences, about 45% of which appear only once. A word on this clonotype: Its specificity is unknown. Germline and junction disagree at one end, which may indicate a read error.

This receptor was identified in a woman aged 18-35 years in good health. The sample consisted of blood. V usage is TRBV7-9 and J usage is TRBJ2-1, with a possible D match to TRBD2 (6 bases). The CDR3 spells CVSSFRLGNNEQFF. CDR3 coding DNA: TGTGTCAGCAGCTTTCGACTAGGTAACAATGAGCAGTTCTTC.